The clone carrying this TCR beta chain was seen only once. Isolation per sample recovered at least 7 million PBMCs. The CDR3 loop spans 16 amino acids. The V end lost 5 bases, the J end lost 6 bases, and 20 bases lay between the germline ends. Germline-derived CDR1 and CDR2 are SEHNR and FQNEAQ (reference sequence). These data belong to a study of blood T cells in healthy people across ages. Study details: Per two T cells, template switching captured roughly one barcoded beta molecule.

It was with a sample-barcoded 5' primer and a J-beta primer mix that a second PCR of roughly 7 to 11 cycles was run. TCRdb passed the 5' RACE reads through MiXCR, listing each CDR3 protein once. Among around 1,600,000 distinct CDR3 sequences listed, roughly two fifths were seen once. The clonotype originates from a woman between 18 and 30 years old in good health. The chain joins TRBV7-9 to TRBJ2-1, with D possibly being TRBD1 or TRBD2 (6 bases each). Source material: blood. This CDR3 is CASSTAGHRIGNEQFF. The CDR3 DNA reads as TGTGCCAGCAGCACCGCGGGACACAGAATAGGCAATGAGCAGTTCTTC. The entire variable domain, with the rest obtained from reference TRBV7-9 and TRBJ2-1, is as follows: DTGVSQNPRHKITKRGQNVTFRCDPISEHNRLYWYRQTLGQGPEFLTYFQNEAQLEKSRLLSDRFSAERPKGSFSTLEIQRTEQGDSAMYLCASSTAGHRIGNEQFFGPGTRLTVL.